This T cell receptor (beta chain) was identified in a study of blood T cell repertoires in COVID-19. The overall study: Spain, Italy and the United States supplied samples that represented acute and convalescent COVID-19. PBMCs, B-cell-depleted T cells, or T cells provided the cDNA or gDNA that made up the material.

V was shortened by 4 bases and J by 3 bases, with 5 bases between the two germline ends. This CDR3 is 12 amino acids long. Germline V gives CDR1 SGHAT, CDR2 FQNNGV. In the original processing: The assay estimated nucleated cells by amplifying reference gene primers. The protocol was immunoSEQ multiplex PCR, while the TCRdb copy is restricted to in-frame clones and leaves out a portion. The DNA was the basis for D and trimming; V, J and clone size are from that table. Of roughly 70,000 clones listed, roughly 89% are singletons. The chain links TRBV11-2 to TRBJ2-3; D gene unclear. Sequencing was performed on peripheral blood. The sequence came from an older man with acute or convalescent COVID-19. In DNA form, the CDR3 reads TGTGCCAGCAGCTGGGCTACAGATACGCAGTATTTT. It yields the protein CASSWATDTQYF.